The next 24 T cell receptor beta chains were all read from a single sample in a study of CD8 T cells in Susac syndrome. RNA in amounts of roughly 0.45 to 1 ug was reverse transcribed with random hexamers. MiXCR, applied by TCRdb to the immunoSEQ multiplex PCR reads, yields one record per CDR3 protein. This sample has roughly 120,000 distinct CDR3 sequences, with around 92% found just once. Sequencing was carried out using CD4+ T cells from PBMCs. Receptors originate from a human donor with multiple sclerosis.

V gene TRBV4-3 combines with J gene TRBJ1-5; D possibly corresponds to TRBD1 (5 bases). This CDR3 is 16 amino acids long. Germline CDR1 reads LGHNA; CDR2 reads YSLEER. V lost 2 bases to trimming and J lost 6 bases, with 17 bases between them. This CDR3 is CASSQSWGERGQPQHF. The CDR3 nucleotides read TGCGCCAGCAGCCAATCATGGGGAGAGAGGGGTCAGCCCCAGCATTTT.

The chain recombines TRBV14 with TRBJ1-2; D gene uncertain. The CDR3 covers 14 residues. Germline CDR1 and CDR2: SGHDN and FVKESK. V was pared by 5 bases and J by 4 bases, with 14 bases between. This CDR3 is CASSAQTWPYGYTF. DNA of the CDR3: TGTGCCAGCAGCGCACAGACATGGCCCTATGGCTACACCTTC.

This clonotype was picked up one time. This sequence joins TRBV7-2 and TRBJ1-5; 8 positions match TRBD1. V lost 6 bases to trimming and J lost 6 bases; unmatched junction nucleotides: 7. This CDR3 is 14 amino acids long. The germline CDR1 and CDR2 sequences are SGHTA and FQGNSA. CDR3 in amino acids: CASSFGQGGQPQHF. CDR3 in DNA: TGTGCCAGCAGTTTCGGACAGGGAGGTCAGCCCCAGCATTTT. Combining the CDR3 with reference TRBV7-2 and TRBJ1-5 gives the whole variable domain GAGVSQSPSNKVTEKGKDVELRCDPISGHTALYWYRQSLGQGLEFLIYFQGNSAPDKSGLPSDRFSAERTGGSVSTLTIQRTQQEDSAVYLCASSFGQGGQPQHFGDGTRLSIL.

The CDR3: CASSQVVGAGGYTF. In DNA, the CDR3 is TGTGCCAGCAGCCAAGTTGTAGGGGCCGGAGGCTACACCTTC. V and J are TRBV14 and TRBJ1-2, with TRBD1 as a possible D gene (5 bases). CDR1 is SGHDN, CDR2 FVKESK, per germline. The V and J ends lost 1 base and 8 bases respectively, with 14 bases between them. The CDR3 extends over 14 amino acids. Based on the CDR3 plus reference TRBV14 and TRBJ1-2, the full variable domain is EAGVTQFPSHSVIEKGQTVTLRCDPISGHDNLYWYRRVMGKEIKFLLHFVKESKQDESGMPNNRFLAERTGGTYSTLKVQPAELEDSGVYFCASSQVVGAGGYTFGSGTRLTVV.

The chain recombines TRBV3-1 with TRBJ2-7; D gene uncertain. This CDR3 has 13 amino acids. Trimming pared 0 bases from V and 4 bases from J, leaving 7 bases between. Looked up from germline, CDR1 is LGHDT and CDR2 is YNNKEL (reference sequence). This CDR3 reads CASSQERQYEQYF. The DNA for the CDR3 is TGTGCCAGCAGCCAAGAGAGGCAGTACGAGCAGTACTTC.

This clonotype was seen only a few times. The rearrangement uses TRBV5-1 and TRBJ2-7; D is unresolved. V shed 4 bases and J shed 5 bases, with 10 bases lying between them. This CDR3 is built from 12 residues. Germline CDR1 and CDR2: SGHRS and YFSETQ. CDR3 nucleotide sequence: TGCGCCAGCAGCGCATCTACCCACGAGCAGTACTTC. This encodes CASSASTHEQYF.

This clonotype was found once. The rearrangement links TRBV30 to TRBJ2-7; either TRBD1 or TRBD2 may supply D (5 bases each). The CDR3 covers 14 residues. Between the trimmed V and J ends, which lost 5 bases and 5 bases, there was a span of 19 bases. Germline V gives CDR1 GTSNPN, CDR2 SVGIG (reference sequence). The CDR3 coding sequence is TGTGCCTGGGGCCGGGGCGGCGTAATCAACGAGCAGTACTTC. Its translation: CAWGRGGVINEQYF.

The V gene is TRBV30, the J gene TRBJ2-1; D is ambiguous. The CDR3 has 15 residues. The V end was cut by 0 bases, the J end by 0 bases, with 9 bases between. CDR1 and CDR2 (germline): GTSNPN, SVGIG (reference sequence). CDR3 sequence reads: CAWSVGLSSYNEQFF. The CDR3 nucleotides read TGTGCCTGGAGTGTAGGCTTGAGCTCCTACAATGAGCAGTTCTTC.

The chain links TRBV28 to TRBJ2-3, with no clear D. The ends were cut back, 8 bases at V and 2 bases at J, with 11 bases in the middle. CDR1 MDHEN and CDR2 SYDVKM come from the germline V gene. This CDR3 region has 13 residues. CDR3 in amino acids: CASWEGVTDTQYF. CDR3 nucleotide sequence: TGTGCCAGCTGGGAAGGCGTCACAGATACGCAGTATTTT.

This sequence joins TRBV3-1 and TRBJ1-1; possible D gene TRBD1, 6 bases. Germline V gene data show CDR1 as LGHDT and CDR2 as YNNKEL (reference sequence). CDR3 length equals 16 residues. Trimming took 2 bases from V and 1 from J, leaving 14 bases between them. The CDR3 nucleotides read TGTGCCAGCAGCCAAAGTTACAGGGCTCCGAACACTGAAGCTTTCTTT. Protein sequence: CASSQSYRAPNTEAFF. Supplemented by reference TRBV3-1 and TRBJ1-1, the full variable domain reads DTAVSQTPKYLVTQMGNDKSIKCEQNLGHDTMYWYKQDSKKFLKIMFSYNNKELIINETVPNRFSPKSPDKAHLNLHINSLELGDSAVYFCASSQSYRAPNTEAFFGQGTRLTVV.

This chain uses TRBV5-6 with TRBJ1-2; D not resolved. The V gene's germline CDR1 is SGHDT and CDR2 YYEEEE. V lost 1 base and J 4 bases, leaving 17 bases between the germline ends. There are 16 residues in the CDR3. Here the CDR3 DNA reads TGTGCCAGCAGCTTGAGACGGAGCCAGAGAATCTATGGCTACACCTTC. Protein product: CASSLRRSQRIYGYTF.

The chain employs TRBV20-1 and TRBJ2-1; D is undetermined. The ends were cut back, 0 bases at V and 5 bases at J, with 5 bases in the middle. Germline V gene sequence: CDR1 DFQATT, CDR2 SNEGSKA (reference sequence). CDR3 length equals 12 residues. DNA for the CDR3: TGCAGTGCTAGAGATTTAAACAATGAGCAGTTCTTC. It translates to CSARDLNNEQFF.

The J gene is TRBJ2-2, the V gene TRBV29-1; TRBD1 matches at 8 bases. CDR3 length: 15 residues. Unmatched junction bases numbered 10, after V lost 6 bases and J lost 4 bases. In germline, CDR1 is SQVTM, CDR2 ANQGSEA. CDR3 bases: TGCAGCGTCTTAATACAGGGGGTAATCACCGGGGAGCTGTTTTTT. Translation: CSVLIQGVITGELFF.

The chain links TRBV5-1 to TRBJ1-2; 11 nucleotides align to TRBD1. Losses at the gene ends were 4 bases for V and 7 bases for J; bases not matched to a gene: 12. Germline assignment: CDR1 SGHRS and CDR2 YFSETQ. The CDR3 has 16 residues. The CDR3 nucleotides are TGCGCCAGCAGCGTCACCGGGACAGGGGGTAAAATTGGCTACACCTTC. Translating it yields CASSVTGTGGKIGYTF.

The rearrangement joins TRBV10-3 to TRBJ1-1; D remains ambiguous. Germline V gene lookup returns CDR1 ENHRY and CDR2 SYGVKD. This CDR3 is built from 13 residues. V was clipped by 0 bases and J by 0 bases, with 2 bases between them. CDR3 amino acids: CAISESVNTEAFF. The CDR3 bases are TGTGCCATCAGTGAGTCGGTGAACACTGAAGCTTTCTTT.

This chain joins TRBV5-1 and TRBJ2-3; TRBD1 aligns across 7 bases. This CDR3 comprises 13 residues. Losses at the gene ends were 3 bases for V and 3 bases for J; bases not matched to a gene: 1. Germline V CDR1 and CDR2: SGHRS, YFSETQ. The CDR3 loop is CASSWGQTDTQYF. CDR3 bases: TGCGCCAGCAGCTGGGGACAGACAGATACGCAGTATTTT.

Of note for this clonotype: One end of the junction varies from germline; a read error may be responsible. This chain connects TRBV5-1 to TRBJ2-5; D gene uncertain. The CDR3 is 15 amino acids. CDR1 is SGHRS and CDR2 is YFSETQ in the germline V gene. Written as DNA, the CDR3 is TGCGCCAGCAGCGATACTCAGGCCCCGCAAGGGACCCAGTACTTC. Its protein product is CASSDTQAPQGTQYF.

The rearrangement joins TRBV25-1 to TRBJ2-1; 9 bases line up with TRBD2. CDR1 and CDR2 (germline): MGHDK, SYGVNS. The J segment lost 5 bases and the V segment lost 5 bases, leaving 10 bases of the junction unmatched. CDR3 length: 16 amino acids. CDR3 in DNA: TGTGCCAGCAGTTCCCGTCGACTAGCGGTACACAATGAGCAGTTCTTC. This codes for CASSSRRLAVHNEQFF.

J is TRBJ2-3 and V is TRBV6-6; a possible D gene is TRBD1 (6 bases). Germline CDR1 and CDR2: MNHNY and SVGAGI (reference sequence). Trimming took off 6 bases at V and 3 bases at J, with 16 bases between the two ends. The CDR3 totals 15 residues. The CDR3 spells CASRLSGAPTDTQYF. CDR3 DNA sequence: TGTGCCAGCAGACTCTCAGGGGCCCCAACAGATACGCAGTATTTT.

The chain carries TRBV18 and TRBJ1-2; D not certain. Trimming took 3 bases from V and 0 from J, leaving 11 bases between them. CDR1 is KGHSH, CDR2 LQKENI, per germline. The CDR3 consists of 15 residues. The CDR3 sequence is CASSPSVSANYGYTF. DNA of the CDR3: TGTGCCAGCTCACCTAGCGTTTCAGCTAACTATGGCTACACCTTC.

The chain joins TRBV19 to TRBJ2-7; perhaps TRBD1 as D (6 bases). V was trimmed by 3 bases and J by 5 bases, leaving 11 bases between them. CDR1 and CDR2 from the germline V gene are LNHDA and SQIVND (reference sequence). The length of the CDR3 is 13 residues. The DNA of the CDR3 is TGTGCCAGTAGTATCCGCCCAGGGGACGAGCAGTACTTC. Protein sequence: CASSIRPGDEQYF.

This chain connects TRBV18 to TRBJ1-6; D is possibly TRBD1 (5 bases). The ends were cut back, 2 bases at V and 7 bases at J, with 15 bases in the middle. CDR1 KGHSH and CDR2 LQKENI come from the germline V gene. The CDR3 length is 16 residues. CDR3 loop: CASSPFAGAGNSPLHF. CDR3 sequence (DNA): TGTGCCAGCTCACCATTTGCGGGCGCAGGGAATTCACCCCTCCACTTT.

This clonotype came up a few times. The chain links TRBV6-2 or TRBV6-3 to TRBJ2-2; D unresolved. Germline V gene lookup returns CDR1 MNHEY and CDR2 SVGEGT. V was shortened by 4 bases and J by 6 bases, with 6 bases between the two germline ends. This CDR3 is 12 amino acids long. The CDR3: CASSLEAGELFF. CDR3 bases: TGTGCCAGCAGTTTAGAGGCCGGGGAGCTGTTTTTT.

The rearrangement joins TRBV27 to TRBJ2-7, with D possibly matching TRBD2 (5 bases). V was trimmed by 5 bases and J by 3 bases, leaving 17 bases between them. The CDR3 covers 15 residues. Germline V gene lookup returns CDR1 MNHEY and CDR2 SMNVEV (reference sequence). The CDR3 DNA sequence: TGTGCCAGCAGTCCATCGACTGGAGGTAGCTACGAGCAGTACTTC. It is translated as CASSPSTGGSYEQYF.